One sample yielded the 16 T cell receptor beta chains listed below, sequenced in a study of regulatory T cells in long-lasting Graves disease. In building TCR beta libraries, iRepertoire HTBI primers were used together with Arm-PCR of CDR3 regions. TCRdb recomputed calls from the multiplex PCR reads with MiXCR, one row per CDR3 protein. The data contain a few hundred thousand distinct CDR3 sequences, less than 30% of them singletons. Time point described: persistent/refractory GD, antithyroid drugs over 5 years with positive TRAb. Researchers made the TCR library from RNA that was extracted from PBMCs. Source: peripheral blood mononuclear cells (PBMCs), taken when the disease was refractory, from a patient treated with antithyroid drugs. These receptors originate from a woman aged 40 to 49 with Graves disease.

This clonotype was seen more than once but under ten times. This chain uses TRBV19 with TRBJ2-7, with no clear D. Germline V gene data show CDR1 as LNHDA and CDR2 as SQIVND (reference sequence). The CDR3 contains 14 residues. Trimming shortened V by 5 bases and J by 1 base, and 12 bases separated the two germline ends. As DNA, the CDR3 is TGTGCCAGTAGTGGTAGCAGGCAGTCCTACGAGCAGTACTTC. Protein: CASSGSRQSYEQYF.

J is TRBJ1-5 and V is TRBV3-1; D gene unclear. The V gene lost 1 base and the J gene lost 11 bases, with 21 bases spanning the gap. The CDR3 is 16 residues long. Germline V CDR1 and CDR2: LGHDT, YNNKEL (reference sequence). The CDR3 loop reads CASSQGWAVSHRAQHF. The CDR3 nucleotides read TGTGCCAGCAGCCAAGGGTGGGCGGTGTCGCATCGAGCCCAGCATTTT.

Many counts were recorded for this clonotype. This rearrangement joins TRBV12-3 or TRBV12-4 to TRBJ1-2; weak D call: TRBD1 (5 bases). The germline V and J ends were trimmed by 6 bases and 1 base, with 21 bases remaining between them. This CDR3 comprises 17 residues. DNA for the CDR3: TGTGCCAGCAGCCCTTTTGGGAATCCGGGACTTAACTATGGCTACACCTTC. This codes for CASSPFGNPGLNYGYTF.

The CDR3 nucleotides read TGTGCCAGCAGTTCGGGGAGCTCCTACAATGAGCAGTTCTTC. Protein sequence: CASSSGSSYNEQFF. The V call is TRBV12-3 or TRBV12-4, the J call TRBJ2-1, with D perhaps TRBD2 (5 bases). The CDR3 runs to 14 residues. V gave up 4 bases and J gave up 0 bases, with 7 bases separating them.

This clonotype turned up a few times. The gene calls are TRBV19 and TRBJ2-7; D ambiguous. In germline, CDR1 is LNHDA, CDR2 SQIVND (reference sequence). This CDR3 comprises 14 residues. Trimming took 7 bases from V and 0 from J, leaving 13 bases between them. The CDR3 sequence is CASTQALSSYEQYF. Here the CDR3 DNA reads TGTGCCAGTACTCAGGCGTTAAGCTCCTACGAGCAGTACTTC.

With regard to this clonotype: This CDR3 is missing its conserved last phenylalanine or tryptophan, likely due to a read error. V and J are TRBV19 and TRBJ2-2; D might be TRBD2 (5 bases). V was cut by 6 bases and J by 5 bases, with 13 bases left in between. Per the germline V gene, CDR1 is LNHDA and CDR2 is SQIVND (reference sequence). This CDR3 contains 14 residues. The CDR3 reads CASRRGPGTGELFL. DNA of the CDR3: TGTGCCAGTAGGAGAGGGCCGGGAACCGGGGAGCTGTTTCTT.

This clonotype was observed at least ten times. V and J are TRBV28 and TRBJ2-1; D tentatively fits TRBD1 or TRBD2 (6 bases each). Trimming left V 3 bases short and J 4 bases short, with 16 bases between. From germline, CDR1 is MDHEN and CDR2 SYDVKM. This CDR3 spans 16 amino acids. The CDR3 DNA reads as TGTGCCAGCAGTTTGGTAACGGGGGACAATTACAATGAGCAGTTCTTC. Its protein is CASSLVTGDNYNEQFF.

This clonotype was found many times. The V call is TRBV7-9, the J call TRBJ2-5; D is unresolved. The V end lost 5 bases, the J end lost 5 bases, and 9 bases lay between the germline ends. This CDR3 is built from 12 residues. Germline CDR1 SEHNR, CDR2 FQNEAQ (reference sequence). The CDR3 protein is CASSDRKETQYF. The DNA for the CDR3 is TGTGCCAGCAGCGACCGTAAGGAGACCCAGTACTTC. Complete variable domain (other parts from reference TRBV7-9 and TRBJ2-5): DTGVSQNPRHKITKRGQNVTFRCDPISEHNRLYWYRQTLGQGPEFLTYFQNEAQLEKSRLLSDRFSAERPKGSFSTLEIQRTEQGDSAMYLCASSDRKETQYFGPGTRLLVL.

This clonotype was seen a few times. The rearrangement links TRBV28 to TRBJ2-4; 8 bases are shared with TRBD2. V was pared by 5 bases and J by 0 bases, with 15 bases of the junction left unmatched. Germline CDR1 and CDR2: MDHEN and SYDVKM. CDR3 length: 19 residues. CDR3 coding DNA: TGTGCCAGCAGTCCGCTCCGACCACTAGCGGAGATAGCCAAAAACATTCAGTACTTC. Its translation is CASSPLRPLAEIAKNIQYF.

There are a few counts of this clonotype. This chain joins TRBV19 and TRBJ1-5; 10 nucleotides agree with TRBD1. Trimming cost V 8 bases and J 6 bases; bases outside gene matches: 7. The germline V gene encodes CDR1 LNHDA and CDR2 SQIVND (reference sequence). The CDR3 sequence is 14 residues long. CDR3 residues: CASSDRGLVQPQHF. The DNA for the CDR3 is TGTGCCAGTTCCGACAGGGGGCTGGTTCAGCCCCAGCATTTT.

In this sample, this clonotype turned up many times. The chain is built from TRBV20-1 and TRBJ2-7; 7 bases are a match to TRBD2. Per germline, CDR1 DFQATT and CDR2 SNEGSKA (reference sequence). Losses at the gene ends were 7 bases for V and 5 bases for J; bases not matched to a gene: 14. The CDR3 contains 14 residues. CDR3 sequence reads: CSVSGGGRVNEQYF. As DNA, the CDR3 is TGCAGTGTCAGCGGTGGCGGGAGAGTAAACGAGCAGTACTTC.

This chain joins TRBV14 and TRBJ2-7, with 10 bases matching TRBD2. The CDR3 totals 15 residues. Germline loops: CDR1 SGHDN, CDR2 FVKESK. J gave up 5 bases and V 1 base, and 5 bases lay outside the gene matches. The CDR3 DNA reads TGTGCCAGCAGCCAAGCTAGCGGGAGAAGGCACGAGCAGTACTTC. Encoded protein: CASSQASGRRHEQYF.

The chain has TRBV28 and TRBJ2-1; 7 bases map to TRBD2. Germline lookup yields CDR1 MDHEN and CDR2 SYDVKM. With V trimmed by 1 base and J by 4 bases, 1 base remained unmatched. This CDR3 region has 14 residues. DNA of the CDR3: TGTGCCAGCAGTTTATCAGCGGGGTACAATGAGCAGTTCTTC. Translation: CASSLSAGYNEQFF.

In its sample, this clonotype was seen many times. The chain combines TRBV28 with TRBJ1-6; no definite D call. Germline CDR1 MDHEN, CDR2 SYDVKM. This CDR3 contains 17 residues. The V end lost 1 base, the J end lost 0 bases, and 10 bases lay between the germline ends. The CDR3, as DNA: TGTGCCAGCAGTTTATTCAAGAGGAGCTCCTATAATTCACCCCTCCACTTT. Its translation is CASSLFKRSSYNSPLHF.

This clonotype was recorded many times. This CDR3 reads CATTTLTVRGSYEQYF. CDR3 nucleotides: TGTGCCACCACGACCTTGACAGTTAGGGGCTCCTACGAGCAGTACTTC. The chain uses TRBV2 and TRBJ2-7, with a tentative D call TRBD1 (5 bases). The V gene's germline CDR1 is SNHLY and CDR2 FYNNEI. The CDR3 is 16 amino acids. V lost 10 bases to trimming and J lost 0 bases, with 22 bases between them.

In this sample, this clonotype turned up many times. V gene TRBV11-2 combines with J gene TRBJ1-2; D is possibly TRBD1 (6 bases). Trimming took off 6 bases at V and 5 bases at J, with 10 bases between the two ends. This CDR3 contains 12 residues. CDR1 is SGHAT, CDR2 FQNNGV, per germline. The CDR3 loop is CASSRTEYGYTF. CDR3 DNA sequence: TGTGCCAGCAGTCGGACAGAATATGGCTACACCTTC.